This T cell receptor (beta chain) was identified during a study of beta chain features in type 1 diabetes. Study observations and caveats: Within the patient group, naive, central memory and Treg TCRB repertoires appeared more similar to each other than within healthy donors. No resolution was reached here on whether HLA type influences TCRB rearrangement. Shorter TCRB CDR3s, moderately but significantly so, were found in Type 1 diabetes patients in all four CD4+ subsets.

A few counts support this clone. The antigen is not known. The entirety of the isolated RNA underwent reverse transcription, so expressed TCRB transcripts were sequenced. The data were produced by immunoSEQ multiplex PCR, yet TCRdb's version contains in-frame clones alone and is incomplete. The sample holds over 700,000 clones; around a sixth are singletons and the top ten take 0.023%. Each of the CD4+ naive, central memory, regulatory and stem cell-like memory populations was sorted via CD45RO/CCR7/CD25/CD127/CD95/CD27. Germline CDR1 reads LNHNV; CDR2 reads YYDKDF (reference sequence). CDR3 length equals 14 residues. Trimming removed 0 bases from V and 5 bases from J, with 10 bases in between.

The specimen was naive CD4+ T cells from blood. The TCR originated in a young woman in good health. The chain recombines TRBV15 with TRBJ2-5, with D tentatively TRBD2 (6 bases). The CDR3 nucleotides read TGTGCCACCAGCAGAGAAGGAGGGTCCGAGACCCAGTACTTC. Translating it yields CATSREGGSETQYF.